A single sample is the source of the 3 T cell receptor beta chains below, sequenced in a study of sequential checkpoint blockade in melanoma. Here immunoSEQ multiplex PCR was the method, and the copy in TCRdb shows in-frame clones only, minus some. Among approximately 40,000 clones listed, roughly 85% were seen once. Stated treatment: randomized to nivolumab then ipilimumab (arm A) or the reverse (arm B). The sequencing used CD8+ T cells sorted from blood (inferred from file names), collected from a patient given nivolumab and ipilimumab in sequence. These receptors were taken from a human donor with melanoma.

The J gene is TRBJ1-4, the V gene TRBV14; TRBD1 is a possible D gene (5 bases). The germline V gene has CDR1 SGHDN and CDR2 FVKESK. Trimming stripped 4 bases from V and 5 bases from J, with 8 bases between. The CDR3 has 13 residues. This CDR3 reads CASSPRQNEKLFF. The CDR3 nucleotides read TGTGCCAGCAGCCCTAGACAGAATGAAAAACTGTTTTTT.

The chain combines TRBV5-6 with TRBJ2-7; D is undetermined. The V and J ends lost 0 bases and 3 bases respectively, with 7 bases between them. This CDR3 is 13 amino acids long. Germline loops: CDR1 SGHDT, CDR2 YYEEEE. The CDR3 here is CASSLDSLYEQYV. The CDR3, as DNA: TGTGCCAGCAGCTTGGACAGTCTCTACGAGCAGTACGTC.

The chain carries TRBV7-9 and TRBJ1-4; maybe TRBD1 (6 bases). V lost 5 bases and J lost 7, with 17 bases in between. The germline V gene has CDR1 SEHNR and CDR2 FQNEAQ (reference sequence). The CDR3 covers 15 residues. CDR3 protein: CASSPPTGRGEKLFF. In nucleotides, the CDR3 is TGTGCCAGCAGCCCCCCGACAGGTCGGGGTGAAAAACTGTTTTTT.